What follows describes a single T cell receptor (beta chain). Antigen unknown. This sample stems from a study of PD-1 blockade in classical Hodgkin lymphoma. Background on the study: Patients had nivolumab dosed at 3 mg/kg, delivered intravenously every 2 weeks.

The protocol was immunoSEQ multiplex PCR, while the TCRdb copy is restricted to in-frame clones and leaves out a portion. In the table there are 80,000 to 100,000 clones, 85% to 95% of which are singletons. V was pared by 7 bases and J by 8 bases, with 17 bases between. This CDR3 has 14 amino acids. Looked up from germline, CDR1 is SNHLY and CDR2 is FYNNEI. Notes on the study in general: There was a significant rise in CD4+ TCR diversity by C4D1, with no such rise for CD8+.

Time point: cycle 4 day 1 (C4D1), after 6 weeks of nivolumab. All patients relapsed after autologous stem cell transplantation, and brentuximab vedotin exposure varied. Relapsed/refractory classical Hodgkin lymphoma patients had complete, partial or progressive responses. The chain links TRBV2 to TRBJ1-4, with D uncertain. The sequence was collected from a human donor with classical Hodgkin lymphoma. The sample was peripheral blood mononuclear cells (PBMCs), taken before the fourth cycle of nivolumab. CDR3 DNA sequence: TGTGCCAGCATCATAGAGCCCCGCCTGGAAAAACTGTTTTTT. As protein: CASIIEPRLEKLFF.